This T cell receptor (beta chain) is drawn from a study of beta chain features in type 1 diabetes. Study as a whole: There was similarity between patients and healthy donors in age, gender and cell yields. Study results and caveats: Type 1 diabetes patients showed a moderate but significant shortening of TCRB CDR3s in all four CD4+ subsets.

Note on this clone: Its antigen is unknown.

Reverse transcription of all isolated RNA meant that expressed TCRB transcripts were sequenced. Assay: immunoSEQ multiplex PCR; the TCRdb copy retains only in-frame clones and omits some. The data hold 640,000 or so clones, with roughly 13% observed a single time. CDR1 and CDR2 (germline): SNHLY, FYNNEI. The V and J ends lost 5 bases and 6 bases, in that order; junction bases with no gene match: 13. The length of the CDR3 is 17 residues. Sorting of CD4+ naive, central memory, regulatory and stem cell-like memory cells was performed via CD45RO/CCR7/CD25/CD127/CD95/CD27. This clonotype originated in a man between 18 and 29 years old with type 1 diabetes. Sample: naive CD4+ T cells from blood. The V gene is TRBV2, the J gene TRBJ2-1; 10 positions agree with TRBD2. The CDR3 DNA reads TGTGCCAGCAGTTCGGATAGCGGGGGGAATCGTCCCAATGAGCAGTTCTTC. Its protein is CASSSDSGGNRPNEQFF.